Listed below are T cell receptor beta chains from one sample, sequenced in a study of HIV-infected children after antiretroviral therapy interruption. TCRdb reanalysed the 3' RACE reads using MiXCR and keeps one entry per CDR3 protein. The sample gives 6,000 to 7,500 distinct CDR3 sequences, 16% of which show up once; 12% to 15% is in the top ten. This material consisted of CD45RO+ CD8+ T cells from PBMCs, pooled from several time points, taken from a donor given antiretroviral therapy, either interrupted or continuous. The receptors derive from a pool of human donors with HIV. Both conserved end residues are part of each CDR3. Each record gives: clone size, V gene, J gene, D gene, CDR3 DNA, CDR3 protein. A D gene is named only where the DNA matches it firmly. Only part of the rows carry a size: once, few, many, or a class if the clone is expanded.

clone_size: NA; v_call: TRBV10-3; j_call: TRBJ2-1; d_call: NA; cdr3_nt: TGTGCCATCAGTGAGTTAGGAGGAAATGAGCAGTTCTTC; cdr3_aa: CAISELGGNEQFF
clone_size: many; v_call: TRBV5-1; j_call: TRBJ2-7; d_call: NA; cdr3_nt: TGCGCCAGCAGCTTCGACAGCTCCTACGAGCAGTACTTC; cdr3_aa: CASSFDSSYEQYF
clone_size: many; v_call: TRBV2; j_call: TRBJ1-6; d_call: NA; cdr3_nt: TGTGCCAGCAGTGAAGTTCGAAGGGATTCACCCCTCCACTTT; cdr3_aa: CASSEVRRDSPLHF
clone_size: few; v_call: TRBV6-2/TRBV6-3; j_call: TRBJ2-7; d_call: NA; cdr3_nt: TGTGCCAGCAGTTTAACCGGCAGTTCCTACGAGCAGTACTTC; cdr3_aa: CASSLTGSSYEQYF
clone_size: NA; v_call: TRBV28; j_call: TRBJ2-6; d_call: NA; cdr3_nt: TGTGCCAGCAGGTCCCCTTTACGTGGGGCCAACGTCCTGACTTTC; cdr3_aa: CASRSPLRGANVLTF
clone_size: many; v_call: TRBV9; j_call: TRBJ1-2; d_call: NA; cdr3_nt: TGTGCCAGCAGCGTAGAACCAGGGAGCTCTGGCTACACCTTC; cdr3_aa: CASSVEPGSSGYTF
clone_size: medium-sized; v_call: TRBV5-1; j_call: TRBJ1-5; d_call: TRBD1; cdr3_nt: TGCGCCAGCAGCTTAACAGGGGGCACGGGACAGCCCCAGCATTTT; cdr3_aa: CASSLTGGTGQPQHF
clone_size: once; v_call: TRBV21-1; j_call: TRBJ2-7; d_call: NA; cdr3_nt: TGTGCCAGCAGCAAACGACATCCGGGACAATACTACGAGCAGTACTTC; cdr3_aa: CASSKRHPGQYYEQYF
clone_size: many; v_call: TRBV7-8; j_call: TRBJ1-1; d_call: NA; cdr3_nt: TGTGCCAGCAGCTTAATCCAGGGATACACTGAAGCTTTCTTT; cdr3_aa: CASSLIQGYTEAFF
clone_size: NA; v_call: TRBV5-1; j_call: TRBJ2-1; d_call: TRBD2; cdr3_nt: TGCGCCAGCAGCTTGGGCCCGAGGACTAGCGGGTGGAATGAGCAGTTCTTC; cdr3_aa: CASSLGPRTSGWNEQFF
clone_size: many; v_call: TRBV12-3/TRBV12-4; j_call: TRBJ2-5; d_call: TRBD2; cdr3_nt: TGTGCCAGCAGTATTTCACTAGCGGGAAGGGAGACCCAGTACTTC; cdr3_aa: CASSISLAGRETQYF
clone_size: few; v_call: TRBV18; j_call: TRBJ1-5; d_call: NA; cdr3_nt: TGTGCCAGCTCACCAGAGAAACCGGGACTCCTCAATCAGCCCCAGCATTTT; cdr3_aa: CASSPEKPGLLNQPQHF
clone_size: many; v_call: TRBV7-3; j_call: TRBJ2-3; d_call: TRBD2; cdr3_nt: TGTGCCAGCAGCTCTTTCGGGGGGGCGAACACAGATACGCAGTATTTT; cdr3_aa: CASSSFGGANTDTQYF
clone_size: NA; v_call: TRBV4-3; j_call: TRBJ2-5; d_call: TRBD1; cdr3_nt: TGCGCCAGCAGCCATGGGACAGGCGCCCTAGAGACCCAGTACTTC; cdr3_aa: CASSHGTGALETQYF
clone_size: NA; v_call: TRBV20-1; j_call: TRBJ2-3; d_call: NA; cdr3_nt: TGCAGTGCTAGAGTTACAGGGAGGACAGATACGCAGTATTTT; cdr3_aa: CSARVTGRTDTQYF
clone_size: NA; v_call: TRBV10-2; j_call: TRBJ2-3; d_call: NA; cdr3_nt: TGCGCCAGCAGGGTAGACACAGATACGCAGTATTTT; cdr3_aa: CASRVDTDTQYF
clone_size: many; v_call: TRBV6-1; j_call: TRBJ1-5; d_call: NA; cdr3_nt: TGTGCCAGCAGTCCCTGGACGGTGGGGGATCAGCCCCAGCATTTT; cdr3_aa: CASSPWTVGDQPQHF
clone_size: once; v_call: TRBV10-3; j_call: TRBJ1-2; d_call: NA; cdr3_nt: TGTGCCATCACCCCCGGGTGGATAGCCTCCTATGGCTACACCTTC; cdr3_aa: CAITPGWIASYGYTF
clone_size: many; v_call: TRBV7-9; j_call: TRBJ1-6; d_call: NA; cdr3_nt: TGTGCCAGCAGCCCCGACTGGAATAATAATTCACCCCTCCACTTT; cdr3_aa: CASSPDWNNNSPLHF
clone_size: many; v_call: TRBV19; j_call: TRBJ2-6; d_call: NA; cdr3_nt: TGTGCCAGTTCCCAAAGAAGGGGCTCTGGGGCCAACGTCCTGACTTTC; cdr3_aa: CASSQRRGSGANVLTF
clone_size: NA; v_call: TRBV3-1; j_call: TRBJ2-4; d_call: NA; cdr3_nt: TGTGCCAGCAGCCAAGGGGACTCACCCATTGCCAAAAACATTCAGTACTTC; cdr3_aa: CASSQGDSPIAKNIQYF
clone_size: once; v_call: TRBV25-1; j_call: TRBJ2-4; d_call: NA; cdr3_nt: TGTGCCAGCAGTGGCCCGACCCCCGGCAACATTCAGTACTTC; cdr3_aa: CASSGPTPGNIQYF
clone_size: many; v_call: TRBV6-5; j_call: TRBJ2-7; d_call: TRBD1; cdr3_nt: TGTGCCAGCAAAATAACCGGGACAGGCTCCTACGAGCAGTACTTC; cdr3_aa: CASKITGTGSYEQYF
clone_size: many; v_call: TRBV12-3/TRBV12-4; j_call: TRBJ2-7; d_call: NA; cdr3_nt: TGTGCCAGCAGTTTCAGGGGCCGATACTCCTACGAGCAGTACTTC; cdr3_aa: CASSFRGRYSYEQYF
clone_size: medium-sized; v_call: TRBV23-1; j_call: TRBJ2-5; d_call: TRBD1; cdr3_nt: TGCGCCAGCAGTCAAATAGGGGGCGAGACCCAGTACTTC; cdr3_aa: CASSQIGGETQYF
clone_size: many; v_call: TRBV19; j_call: TRBJ1-5; d_call: TRBD1; cdr3_nt: TGTGCCAGTGACAGGGGTCGCAATCAGCCCCAGCATTTT; cdr3_aa: CASDRGRNQPQHF
clone_size: many; v_call: TRBV12-3/TRBV12-4; j_call: TRBJ2-7; d_call: NA; cdr3_nt: TGTGCCAGCAGTTTTGGTTGGGGAGGGGGTTCCTACGAGCAGTACTTC; cdr3_aa: CASSFGWGGGSYEQYF
clone_size: few; v_call: TRBV28; j_call: TRBJ1-5; d_call: NA; cdr3_nt: TGTGCCAGTTTCCGTGGTATTCGATCGCCCCAGCATTTT; cdr3_aa: CASFRGIRSPQHF
clone_size: many; v_call: TRBV7-9; j_call: TRBJ1-4; d_call: NA; cdr3_nt: TGTGCCAGCAGCTTAGAATCCTGGGGTGAAAAACTGTTTTTT; cdr3_aa: CASSLESWGEKLFF
clone_size: NA; v_call: TRBV5-1; j_call: TRBJ1-1; d_call: TRBD1; cdr3_nt: TGCGCCAGCAGCCCGTTTAGGCAGGGGGCGCTTTCCACTGAAGCTTTCTTT; cdr3_aa: CASSPFRQGALSTEAFF
clone_size: medium-sized; v_call: TRBV5-1; j_call: TRBJ1-4; d_call: NA; cdr3_nt: TGCGCCAGCAGCTCGGGGGGAAATAATGAAAAACTGTTTTTT; cdr3_aa: CASSSGGNNEKLFF
clone_size: many; v_call: TRBV3-1; j_call: TRBJ2-2; d_call: TRBD2; cdr3_nt: TGTGCCAGCAGCCAAAGACTAGCGGCGAACACCGGGGAGCTGTTTTTT; cdr3_aa: CASSQRLAANTGELFF
clone_size: NA; v_call: TRBV6-5; j_call: TRBJ2-5; d_call: TRBD1; cdr3_nt: TGTGCCAGCAGTTACGGACAGGGGGCCTCGTACCAAGAGACCCAGTACTTC; cdr3_aa: CASSYGQGASYQETQYF
clone_size: NA; v_call: TRBV6-2/TRBV6-3; j_call: TRBJ2-5; d_call: NA; cdr3_nt: TGTGCCAGCAGTTATCGGACAGTAGAGACCCAGTACTTC; cdr3_aa: CASSYRTVETQYF
clone_size: many; v_call: TRBV12-3/TRBV12-4; j_call: TRBJ1-5; d_call: NA; cdr3_nt: TGTGCCAGCACCCCTGGGGGCGTTAGTAATCAGCCCCAGCATTTT; cdr3_aa: CASTPGGVSNQPQHF
clone_size: NA; v_call: TRBV18; j_call: TRBJ1-2; d_call: TRBD1; cdr3_nt: TGTGCCAGCTCACCCCTTTCAGGGGGCCAACTCTATGGCTACACCTTC; cdr3_aa: CASSPLSGGQLYGYTF
clone_size: many; v_call: TRBV12-3/TRBV12-4; j_call: TRBJ1-6; d_call: TRBD1; cdr3_nt: TGTGCCAGCAGCCCTCGGACAGGGGCCGCCTATAATTCACCCCTCCACTTT; cdr3_aa: CASSPRTGAAYNSPLHF
clone_size: many; v_call: TRBV4-1; j_call: TRBJ2-1; d_call: TRBD1; cdr3_nt: TGCGCCAGCAGCCCCCCCGGGACAGGGTGGAACAATGAGCAGTTCTTC; cdr3_aa: CASSPPGTGWNNEQFF
clone_size: medium-sized; v_call: TRBV7-2; j_call: TRBJ1-2; d_call: NA; cdr3_nt: TGTGCCAGCAGCCCCTGGCCGACAGGCAACTATGGCTACACCTTC; cdr3_aa: CASSPWPTGNYGYTF
clone_size: medium-sized; v_call: TRBV19; j_call: TRBJ1-5; d_call: NA; cdr3_nt: TGTGCCAGTAGTCTGACCACCATATTGCCCCAGCATTTT; cdr3_aa: CASSLTTILPQHF
clone_size: many; v_call: TRBV20-1; j_call: TRBJ2-3; d_call: TRBD2; cdr3_nt: TGCAGTGGAGTCCCTATCACCTTAGCGGGGAATGGATCTAGCACAGATACGCAGTATTTT; cdr3_aa: CSGVPITLAGNGSSTDTQYF
clone_size: many; v_call: TRBV18; j_call: TRBJ1-2; d_call: TRBD1; cdr3_nt: TGTGCCAGCTCCGTCCAACCGACAGGGAATTTCCATGGCTACACCTTC; cdr3_aa: CASSVQPTGNFHGYTF
clone_size: many; v_call: TRBV20-1; j_call: TRBJ2-3; d_call: TRBD2; cdr3_nt: TGCAGTGCTAATGGACTAGCGGGGGGTACCACAGATACGCAGTATTTT; cdr3_aa: CSANGLAGGTTDTQYF
clone_size: many; v_call: TRBV4-2; j_call: TRBJ2-2; d_call: NA; cdr3_nt: TGTGCCAGCAGCCCGGCGCTGGGGCCCACCGGGGAGCTGTTTTTT; cdr3_aa: CASSPALGPTGELFF
clone_size: NA; v_call: TRBV29-1; j_call: TRBJ2-7; d_call: NA; cdr3_nt: TGCAGCGTTCTTCCACCAACCGGGACACGGTACGAGCAGTACTTC; cdr3_aa: CSVLPPTGTRYEQYF
clone_size: once; v_call: TRBV12-3/TRBV12-4; j_call: TRBJ2-3; d_call: NA; cdr3_nt: TGTGCCAGCAGTTTAGCAGGGGTGAGCACAGATACGCAGTATTTT; cdr3_aa: CASSLAGVSTDTQYF
clone_size: NA; v_call: TRBV7-9; j_call: TRBJ1-1; d_call: NA; cdr3_nt: TGTGCCAGCAGCTTAGTTAAGTTTAACACTGAAGCTTTCTTT; cdr3_aa: CASSLVKFNTEAFF
clone_size: many; v_call: TRBV2; j_call: TRBJ2-1; d_call: NA; cdr3_nt: TGTGCCAGCAGTAACAGGGTCGGTGAGCAGTTCTTC; cdr3_aa: CASSNRVGEQFF
clone_size: NA; v_call: TRBV29-1; j_call: TRBJ2-5; d_call: NA; cdr3_nt: TGCAGCGAGACGGACCTAAACTTCGAGACCCAGTACTTC; cdr3_aa: CSETDLNFETQYF
clone_size: many; v_call: TRBV27; j_call: TRBJ2-2; d_call: TRBD1; cdr3_nt: TGTGCCAGCCGAAAGGGACAGGGGACCGGGGAGCTGTTTTTT; cdr3_aa: CASRKGQGTGELFF
clone_size: many; v_call: TRBV2; j_call: TRBJ1-4; d_call: NA; cdr3_nt: TGTGCCAGCAGTGAAGGACGGCAAACATTAAATGAAAAACTGTTTTTT; cdr3_aa: CASSEGRQTLNEKLFF
clone_size: many; v_call: TRBV12-3/TRBV12-4; j_call: TRBJ2-7; d_call: NA; cdr3_nt: TGTGCCAGCAGTTTAAGGGCGGACTACGAGCAGTACTTC; cdr3_aa: CASSLRADYEQYF
clone_size: many; v_call: TRBV28; j_call: TRBJ2-7; d_call: TRBD2; cdr3_nt: TGTGCCAGCAGCCTAGGACTAGCGGTTACCTACGAGCAGTACTTC; cdr3_aa: CASSLGLAVTYEQYF
clone_size: few; v_call: TRBV24-1; j_call: TRBJ2-5; d_call: NA; cdr3_nt: TGTGCCACCAGGAGGGAAGAGACCCAGTACTTC; cdr3_aa: CATRREETQYF
clone_size: medium-sized; v_call: TRBV20-1; j_call: TRBJ2-1; d_call: NA; cdr3_nt: TGCAGTGCTAGTGACCAAGAGGGGAGTGCCTACAATGAGCAGTTCTTC; cdr3_aa: CSASDQEGSAYNEQFF
clone_size: many; v_call: TRBV19; j_call: TRBJ2-2; d_call: NA; cdr3_nt: TGTGCCAGTAGGTTTCCAGGGACGAACACCGGGGAGCTGTTTTTT; cdr3_aa: CASRFPGTNTGELFF
clone_size: many; v_call: TRBV7-9; j_call: TRBJ2-2; d_call: NA; cdr3_nt: TGTGCCAGCAGCGCGCGGTCTCGAGACAGTAACACCGGGGAGCTGTTTTTT; cdr3_aa: CASSARSRDSNTGELFF
clone_size: many; v_call: TRBV24-1; j_call: TRBJ1-1; d_call: NA; cdr3_nt: TGTGCCACCAGTGATGGGGGCAGGGAAGCTTTCTTT; cdr3_aa: CATSDGGREAFF
clone_size: NA; v_call: TRBV10-3; j_call: TRBJ2-7; d_call: TRBD1; cdr3_nt: TGTGCCATCAGTGACCGACAGGGACCCTACGAGCAGTACTTC; cdr3_aa: CAISDRQGPYEQYF